This entry features one T cell receptor beta chain sequence. The antigen is undetermined. CDR1 is MDHEN and CDR2 is SYDVKM in the germline V gene. This CDR3 has 16 amino acids. UMI-labeled 5' RACE produced the TCR beta libraries. Methods used by the authors: Libraries were built for TCR beta, and each one held between roughly 3,000 and 20,000 functional CDR3 beta clonotypes. From its re-call of the 5' RACE reads, TCRdb lists each CDR3 protein once, without DNA. What appears here as the V and J calls and clone size reflects TCRdb's work, not the paper's. This sample's clone table lists about 4,800 distinct CDR3 sequences. This specimen belongs to a study of human CD8 memory T cell subsets. Study-level points and caveats: Stem-like memory and precursor exhausted T cell repertoires had very little in common with each other. Diversity, per Chao1 estimates, appeared greater in stem-like memory T cells than in precursor exhausted T cells. Unlike effector memory cells, stem-like memory and precursor exhausted T cells displayed similarly high diversity.

The source material was CD8+ effector memory T cells (TEM) sorted from PBMCs. The subset: effector memory CD8 T cells, CCR7- CD45RO+ CD95+. This chain links TRBV28 with TRBJ2-1; with no DNA, the TCRdb D assignment of TRBD1 cannot be verified. This clonotype was obtained from a human donor in good health. The CDR3 spells CASSFGSGEGYNEQFF.